This TCR beta chain is from a study of T-cell reconstitution after alpha-beta-depleted transplantation in children. Unique molecular identifiers were built into the TCRbeta library. From the PCR reads, TCRdb called clonotypes with MiXCR, one entry per CDR3 protein. The data contain some 550,000 distinct CDR3 sequences, around 18% of them singletons. This clonotype was picked up a small number of times. The CDR3 sequence is 16 residues long. J was trimmed by 1 base and V by 1 base; bases with no gene match: 5. This receptor was obtained from a human donor who donated a stem cell graft to a child with acute lymphoblastic leukemia. The specimen was PBMCs from the stem cell graft donor, collected from the stem cell graft. The chain is built from TRBV12-3 or TRBV12-4 and TRBJ1-2; 8 bases are shared with TRBD1. CDR3 loop: CASSLGGRGLNYGYTF. In nucleotides, the CDR3 is TGTGCCAGCAGTTTAGGGGGCAGGGGGCTTAACTATGGCTACACCTTC.